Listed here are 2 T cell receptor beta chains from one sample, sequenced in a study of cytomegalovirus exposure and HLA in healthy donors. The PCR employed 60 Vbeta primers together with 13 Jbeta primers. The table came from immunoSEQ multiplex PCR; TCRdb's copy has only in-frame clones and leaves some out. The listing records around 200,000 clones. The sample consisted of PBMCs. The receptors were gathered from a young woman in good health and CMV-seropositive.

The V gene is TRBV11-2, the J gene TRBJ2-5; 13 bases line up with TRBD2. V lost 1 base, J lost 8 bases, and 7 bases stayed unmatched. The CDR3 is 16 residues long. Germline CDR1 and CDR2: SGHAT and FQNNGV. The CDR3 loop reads CASSLGAGTSGNTQYF. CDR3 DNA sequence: TGTGCCAGCAGCTTAGGGGCAGGGACTAGCGGGAATACCCAGTACTTC.

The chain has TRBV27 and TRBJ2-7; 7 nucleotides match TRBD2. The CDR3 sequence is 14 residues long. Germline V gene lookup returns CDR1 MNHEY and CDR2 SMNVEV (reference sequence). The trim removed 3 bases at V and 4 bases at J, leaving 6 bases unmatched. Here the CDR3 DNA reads TGTGCCAGCAGTTTTGGGGGGGTCAGTTACGAGCAGTACTTC. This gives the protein CASSFGGVSYEQYF.